One and the same sample provided the 30 T cell receptor beta chains below, sequenced in a study of T cell repertoires in cytomegalovirus infection. TCRdb redid the calling of the reads with MiXCR, one entry per CDR3 protein. The sample carries over 250,000 distinct CDR3 sequences, about 20% recorded once. These receptors' antigens are unknown. The material sequenced was cultured PBMCs, taken from culture after CMV antigen stimulation. The source is a human donor in good health (CMV status not recorded). Some clones in this sample may be carry-over from other donors' samples.

At least ten counts were recorded for this clonotype. J is TRBJ1-5 and V is TRBV11-1; D is uncertain. The CDR3 length is 13 residues. Germline values: CDR1 SGHAT, CDR2 FQDESV (reference sequence). Trimming removed 0 bases from V and 5 bases from J, with 5 bases in between. The CDR3 DNA follows: TGTGCCAGCAGCTTAGCGAAAGATCAGCCCCAGCATTTT. This encodes CASSLAKDQPQHF.

This clonotype was observed a handful of times. V is TRBV11-1 and J is TRBJ1-1; possibly TRBD1 for D (6 bases). Germline V gene lookup returns CDR1 SGHAT and CDR2 FQDESV (reference sequence). Trimming took off 3 bases at V and 5 bases at J, with 16 bases between the two ends. This CDR3 comprises 15 residues. CDR3 DNA sequence: TGTGCCAGCAGCTTGAACACCGGGACACGGACTGAAGCTTTCTTT. Protein product: CASSLNTGTRTEAFF.

The chain couples TRBV7-9 to TRBJ2-5; 7 nucleotides match TRBD2. Germline lookup yields CDR1 SEHNR and CDR2 FQNEAQ (reference sequence). V trimming: 5 bases; J trimming: 4 bases; junction bases outside the gene matches: 4. The CDR3 loop spans 13 amino acids. The CDR3 bases are TGTGCCAGCAGCACGGGACTAACAGAGACCCAGTACTTC. It yields the protein CASSTGLTETQYF.

J is TRBJ2-1 and V is TRBV6-2 or TRBV6-3; D might be TRBD1 or TRBD2, each matching 6 bases. This CDR3 comprises 15 residues. V was cut by 8 bases and J by 1 base, with 15 bases left in between. Looked up from germline, CDR1 is MNHEY and CDR2 is SVGEGT. The CDR3 loop reads CASWGAGGSYNEQFF. The CDR3, as DNA: TGTGCCAGCTGGGGGGCTGGCGGGTCCTACAATGAGCAGTTCTTC.

The CDR3 protein is CATSDYRVRGYTF. As DNA, the CDR3 is TGTGCCACCAGTGACTACAGGGTTCGCGGCTACACCTTC. The chain couples TRBV24-1 to TRBJ1-2; tentative D call: TRBD1 (6 bases). The V end was cut by 4 bases, the J end by 8 bases, with 13 bases between. Germline V gives CDR1 KGHDR, CDR2 SFDVKD. This CDR3 spans 13 amino acids.

This clonotype was detected many times. The J gene is TRBJ1-4, the V gene TRBV28; D remains ambiguous. The CDR3 length is 15 residues. The V and J ends lost 6 bases and 4 bases respectively, with 15 bases between them. Germline values: CDR1 MDHEN, CDR2 SYDVKM. This CDR3 reads CASSPSNGVNEKLFF. In DNA, the CDR3 is TGTGCCAGCAGCCCGAGTAATGGGGTTAATGAAAAACTGTTTTTT. The full variable domain, rest sourced from reference TRBV28 and TRBJ1-4, is DVKVTQSSRYLVKRTGEKVFLECVQDMDHENMFWYRQDPGLGLRLIYFSYDVKMKEKGDIPEGYSVSREKKERFSLILESASTNQTSMYLCASSPSNGVNEKLFFGSGTQLSVL.

CDR3 protein: CASSLELTGVTHYTF. CDR3 coding DNA: TGTGCCAGCAGCTTAGAGTTGACAGGGGTCACACACTACACCTTC. This sequence joins TRBV7-2 and TRBJ1-2; TRBD1 aligns across 8 bases. Per germline, CDR1 SGHTA and CDR2 FQGNSA. This CDR3 has 15 residues. V shed 1 base and J 10 bases; nucleotides not matched to a gene: 11.

This clonotype came up a few times. The chain uses TRBV5-4 and TRBJ1-1; 9 positions match TRBD1. The junction had 5 bases not matched to a gene; V was cut back by 4 bases and J by 7 bases. Germline V CDR1 and CDR2: SGHNT, YYREEE (reference sequence). The length of the CDR3 is 13 residues. CDR3 coding DNA: TGTGCCAGCAGCGGGACAGGGTGGAATGAAGCTTTCTTT. This codes for CASSGTGWNEAFF. The full variable domain, its missing parts supplied by reference TRBV5-4 and TRBJ1-1, is ETGVTQSPTHLIKTRGQQVTLRCSSQSGHNTVSWYQQALGQGPQFIFQYYREEENGRGNFPPRFSGLQFPNYSSELNVNALELDDSALYLCASSGTGWNEAFFGQGTRLTVV.

This sequence joins TRBV19 and TRBJ2-3, with 8 bases identical to TRBD1. V lost 6 bases, J lost 5 bases, and 10 bases stayed unmatched. The CDR3 runs to 15 residues. Germline CDR1 LNHDA, CDR2 SQIVND (reference sequence). CDR3 sequence: CASRETGTGRDTQYF. The CDR3 region has the DNA TGTGCCAGTAGAGAAACCGGGACAGGAAGAGATACGCAGTATTTT. Drawing the rest from reference TRBV19 and TRBJ2-3, the complete variable domain is DGGITQSPKYLFRKEGQNVTLSCEQNLNHDAMYWYRQDPGQGLRLIYYSQIVNDFQKGDIAEGYSVSREKKESFPLTVTSAQKNPTAFYLCASRETGTGRDTQYFGPGTRLTVL.

The rearrangement joins TRBV2 to TRBJ2-7, with 12 bases fitting TRBD1. V dropped 6 bases and J dropped 2; count of bases not matched to a gene: 2. This CDR3 region has 14 residues. In germline, CDR1 is SNHLY, CDR2 FYNNEI. The CDR3, as DNA: TGTGCCAGCAGAGGGACAGGGGGCGCCTACGAGCAGTACTTC. Its protein is CASRGTGGAYEQYF.

This clonotype was seen a few times. The V call is TRBV19, the J call TRBJ1-2; no clear D gene. V was cut by 8 bases and J by 2 bases, with 6 bases left in between. Germline V gives CDR1 LNHDA, CDR2 SQIVND (reference sequence). The CDR3 runs to 11 residues. In nucleotides, the CDR3 is TGTGCCAGTGTATCGAACTATGGCTACACCTTC. The encoded protein is CASVSNYGYTF. The full variable domain, completed using reference TRBV19 and TRBJ1-2, is DGGITQSPKYLFRKEGQNVTLSCEQNLNHDAMYWYRQDPGQGLRLIYYSQIVNDFQKGDIAEGYSVSREKKESFPLTVTSAQKNPTAFYLCASVSNYGYTFGSGTRLTVV.

The CDR3 bases are TGTGCCAGCAGGTTCCGAACCCGCTATGGCTACACCTTC. This encodes CASRFRTRYGYTF. The V and J genes are TRBV5-6 and TRBJ1-2; D unresolved. The length of the CDR3 is 13 residues. Trimming cost V 5 bases and J 4 bases, with 12 bases left between them. Germline V lookup: CDR1 SGHDT, CDR2 YYEEEE.

This rearrangement joins TRBV4-3 to TRBJ2-2, with D unclear. CDR1 and CDR2 from the germline V gene are LGHNA and YSLEER. Trimming cost V 3 bases and J 4 bases, with 21 bases left between them. The CDR3 spans 18 residues. In DNA form, the CDR3 reads TGCGCCAGCAGCCACAACGACGGCGGTCCAACGACCACCGGGGAGCTGTTTTTT. Amino acids: CASSHNDGGPTTTGELFF.

The chain employs TRBV12-3 or TRBV12-4 and TRBJ2-7, with D perhaps being TRBD1 or TRBD2 (6 bases each). The ends were cut back, 6 bases at V and 6 bases at J, with 15 bases in the middle. The CDR3 covers 13 residues. CDR3 sequence: CASRERGLLEQYF. The CDR3, as DNA: TGTGCCAGCAGGGAACGGGGGCTCCTCGAGCAGTACTTC.

This clonotype showed up many times. The V call is TRBV10-3, the J call TRBJ2-1, with unresolved D. The CDR3 length is 13 residues. Germline V gives CDR1 ENHRY, CDR2 SYGVKD. V dropped 2 bases and J dropped 2 bases, with 4 bases sitting between them. The CDR3 region is CAISERAYNEQFF. As DNA, the CDR3 is TGTGCCATCAGTGAGCGGGCCTACAATGAGCAGTTCTTC.

This clonotype was observed a handful of times. The chain carries TRBV3-1 and TRBJ2-4; tentative D call: TRBD1 (5 bases). The germline V gene encodes CDR1 LGHDT and CDR2 YNNKEL (reference sequence). This CDR3 is 15 amino acids long. Trimming removed 1 base from V and 1 base from J, with 8 bases in between. The CDR3 reads CASSQGQGAKNIQYF. CDR3 DNA: TGTGCCAGCAGCCAAGGTCAGGGTGCCAAAAACATTCAGTACTTC.

The chain recombines TRBV11-2 with TRBJ1-1; D may be TRBD1 (6 bases). The CDR3 spans 13 residues. Germline values: CDR1 SGHAT, CDR2 FQNNGV. V lost 2 bases and J lost 4, with 8 bases in between. The CDR3 region has the DNA TGTGCCAGCAGCTTAATCAGGGGCACTGAAGCTTTCTTT. This codes for CASSLIRGTEAFF.

The DNA of the CDR3 is TGCAGTGCTAGAGATCCCTGGGACTTAGCGGCAGATACGCAGTATTTT. Translation: CSARDPWDLAADTQYF. The genes are TRBV20-1 and TRBJ2-3; possibly TRBD2 for D (6 bases). V lost 0 bases, J lost 4 bases, and 17 bases lay in between. Germline V gene lookup returns CDR1 DFQATT and CDR2 SNEGSKA (reference sequence). CDR3 length: 16 residues.

This clonotype appeared many times. The CDR3 loop reads CASRDLTYSNTGELFF. CDR3 nucleotides: TGTGCCAGCAGGGACTTGACCTATTCGAACACCGGGGAGCTGTTTTTT. V and J are TRBV6-1 and TRBJ2-2; maybe TRBD2 (5 bases). CDR3 length: 16 residues. Germline V gene data show CDR1 as MNHNS and CDR2 as SASEGT. V lost 6 bases and J lost 0, with 14 bases in between.

This clonotype occurred many times. The J gene is TRBJ1-3, the V gene TRBV7-2; no definite D call. Germline lookup yields CDR1 SGHTA and CDR2 FQGNSA. The CDR3 length is 16 residues. V shed 0 bases and J shed 1 base, with 10 bases lying between them. This chain's CDR3 is CASSLAQAASGNTIYF. CDR3 nucleotide sequence: TGTGCCAGCAGCTTAGCGCAGGCAGCTTCTGGAAACACCATATATTTT.

This clonotype was recorded at least ten times. The rearrangement links TRBV6-1 to TRBJ2-2; no clear D. V was pared by 2 bases and J by 2 bases, with 9 bases between. This CDR3 spans 15 amino acids. Per germline, CDR1 MNHNS and CDR2 SASEGT. The CDR3 DNA reads as TGTGCCAGCAGTGAATGGTACGAAAACACCGGGGAGCTGTTTTTT. Translating it yields CASSEWYENTGELFF.

This rearrangement joins TRBV7-4 to TRBJ2-1; 11 bases agree with TRBD2. Unmatched junction bases numbered 7, after V lost 4 bases and J lost 2 bases. CDR1 SGHVT and CDR2 SQSDAQ come from the germline V gene. The CDR3 extends over 17 amino acids. CDR3 residues: CASSSPTSGSPYNEQFF. The CDR3 bases are TGTGCCAGCAGCTCGCCCACTAGCGGGAGTCCCTACAATGAGCAGTTCTTC. The entire variable domain, with the rest obtained from reference TRBV7-4 and TRBJ2-1, is as follows: GAGVSQSPRYKVAKRGRDVALRCDSISGHVTLYWYRQTLGQGSEVLTYSQSDAQRDKSGRPSGRFSAERPERSVSTLKIQRTEQGDSAVYLCASSSPTSGSPYNEQFFGPGTRLTVL.

The chain recombines TRBV3-1 with TRBJ2-1; a weak D match, TRBD2 (5 bases). Trimming cost V 0 bases and J 12 bases, with 15 bases left between them. Germline values: CDR1 LGHDT, CDR2 YNNKEL (reference sequence). The CDR3 runs 14 residues. The CDR3 protein is CASSQELARSAQFF. The CDR3 DNA follows: TGTGCCAGCAGCCAAGAGCTAGCTCGGAGTGCGCAGTTCTTC.

In this sample, this clonotype turned up many times. The chain joins TRBV7-2 to TRBJ2-5, with 8 positions matching TRBD2. V was pared by 4 bases and J by 1 base, with 11 bases of the junction left unmatched. The germline CDR1 and CDR2 sequences are SGHTA and FQGNSA. CDR3 length: 17 amino acids. The CDR3 coding sequence is TGTGCCAGCAGCTCTATTTTCCAGCGGGGGCCCCAAGAGACCCAGTACTTC. Amino acids: CASSSIFQRGPQETQYF.

This clonotype was seen ten or more times. The V call is TRBV7-2, the J call TRBJ2-7; D not resolved. CDR3 length: 14 amino acids. Germline values: CDR1 SGHTA, CDR2 FQGNSA. V was shortened by 5 bases and J by 6 bases, with 17 bases between the two germline ends. As DNA, the CDR3 is TGTGCCAGCAGCCAAACTATGTCGGTCTCCGAGCAGTACTTC. This translates into CASSQTMSVSEQYF. Combining the CDR3 with reference TRBV7-2 and TRBJ2-7 gives the whole variable domain GAGVSQSPSNKVTEKGKDVELRCDPISGHTALYWYRQSLGQGLEFLIYFQGNSAPDKSGLPSDRFSAERTGGSVSTLTIQRTQQEDSAVYLCASSQTMSVSEQYFGPGTRLTVT.

The sample holds many counts of this clonotype. The chain is built from TRBV20-1 and TRBJ2-5; D possibly uses TRBD1 or TRBD2 (5 bases each). The CDR3 has 14 residues. Germline V lookup: CDR1 DFQATT, CDR2 SNEGSKA (reference sequence). V was clipped by 1 base and J by 4 bases, with 13 bases between them. The CDR3 nucleotides read TGCAGTGCTAGAGTCCCGGGACGAGGAGAGACCCAGTACTTC. Translating it yields CSARVPGRGETQYF.

This sequence joins TRBV12-3 or TRBV12-4 and TRBJ2-2; 7 bases match TRBD2. The CDR3 length is 17 residues. The junction had 12 bases not matched to a gene; V was cut back by 6 bases and J by 2 bases. The chain's CDR3 is CASSPSPLATNTGELFF. CDR3 bases: TGTGCCAGCAGCCCCTCCCCACTAGCGACCAACACCGGGGAGCTGTTTTTT.

This chain links TRBV18 with TRBJ2-7, with 9 bases matching TRBD1. This CDR3 is 17 amino acids long. Trimming took 3 bases from V and 2 from J; bases not matched to a gene: 11. CDR1 is KGHSH, CDR2 LQKENI, per germline. This chain's CDR3 is CASSPLYRGTGTYEQYF. As DNA, the CDR3 is TGTGCCAGCTCACCCCTATATCGCGGGACAGGGACCTACGAGCAGTACTTC.

The rearrangement links TRBV12-3 or TRBV12-4 to TRBJ1-4; D uncertain. V lost 5 bases, J lost 8 bases, and 18 bases lay in between. This CDR3 region has 15 residues. CDR3 nucleotide sequence: TGTGCCAGCAGTCGCCGGGCCCCCTGGGAGGAAAAACTGTTTTTT. Its translation: CASSRRAPWEEKLFF.

The chain employs TRBV19 and TRBJ2-1; 11 nucleotides line up with TRBD2. The CDR3 runs 15 residues. The J segment lost 7 bases and the V segment lost 3 bases, leaving 5 bases of the junction unmatched. Germline V gene data show CDR1 as LNHDA and CDR2 as SQIVND (reference sequence). The CDR3 bases are TGTGCCAGTAGTATCACGGCTAGCGGGAGGAATGAGCAGTTCTTC. Translated, it gives CASSITASGRNEQFF.